This TCR beta chain was obtained from a study of human T cells and chemical hapten exposure. Deletions cut 0 bases from V and 5 bases from J, with 2 bases between. Germline CDR1 and CDR2: LGHDT and YNNKEL (reference sequence). The CDR3 sequence is 11 residues long. TCRdb re-derived calls from the RACE reads in MiXCR, one entry per CDR3 protein. The table shows about 350,000 distinct CDR3 sequences, with about 5% occurring only once. This clonotype was detected ten times or more. Time point specified: pre-sensitization, week 0. Treatment here: therapeutic diphenylcyclopropenone sensitization with weekly scalp DPC.

This TCR was sampled from a woman younger than 35 with alopecia areata. Some clones in this sample may be carry-over from other donors' samples. This specimen was whole blood, taken in connection with sensitization to the hapten diphenylcyclopropenone (DPC). The chain has TRBV3-1 and TRBJ2-7; D gene unclear. The CDR3 sequence: CASSQEDEQYF. CDR3 DNA: TGTGCCAGCAGCCAAGAGGACGAGCAGTACTTC.